A selection of T cell receptor beta chains follows, all from one sample in a study of T cell responses to AZD1222 COVID-19 vaccine. The table came from immunoSEQ multiplex PCR; TCRdb's copy has only in-frame clones and leaves some out. The sample includes about 150,000 clones, about 90% seen only once; the top ten take 4.5% to 6.5%. Sequenced here: peripheral blood, sampled on day 0 of AZD1222 vaccination. The receptor set was obtained from an adult in good health. Each CDR3 is given with its conserved first and last residue. D genes are given only for firm matches. Clone size appears in some rows only: once, few, many, or a class for an expanded clone.

D: .
size: .
V: TRBV2
J: TRBJ2-3
CDR3: CASSERTLGSRTDTQYF
DNA: TGTGCCAGCAGTGAACGGACCCTAGGATCAAGAACAGATACGCAGTATTTT

D: TRBD2
size: few
V: TRBV28
J: TRBJ2-7
CDR3: CASSPWTSGRAYEQYF
DNA: TGTGCCAGCAGTCCTTGGACTAGCGGGCGCGCCTACGAGCAGTACTTC

D: .
size: few
V: TRBV19
J: TRBJ2-1
CDR3: CASSTFGEQFF
DNA: TGTGCCAGTAGCACCTTTGGTGAGCAGTTCTTC

D: .
size: .
V: TRBV6-5
J: TRBJ1-2
CDR3: CASRTGGNYGYTF
DNA: TGTGCCAGCAGGACAGGTGGCAACTATGGCTACACCTTC

D: TRBD1
size: once
V: TRBV2
J: TRBJ1-5
CDR3: CASRGTASNQPQHF
DNA: TGTGCCAGCAGGGGGACAGCTAGCAATCAGCCCCAGCATTTT

D: TRBD2
size: .
V: TRBV2
J: TRBJ2-2
CDR3: CASGTGTSTGELFF
DNA: TGTGCCAGCGGAACCGGGACTAGCACCGGGGAGCTGTTTTTT

D: .
size: .
V: TRBV27
J: TRBJ2-1
CDR3: CASSFSGSSYNEQFF
DNA: TGTGCCAGCAGTTTCTCGGGTAGCTCCTACAATGAGCAGTTCTTC

D: .
size: .
V: TRBV2
J: TRBJ1-2
CDR3: CASSEALDGYDGYTF
DNA: TGTGCCAGCAGTGAAGCGCTTGATGGGTACGATGGCTACACCTTC

D: .
size: .
V: TRBV7-2
J: TRBJ2-7
CDR3: CASSFLRDFSYEQYF
DNA: TGTGCCAGCAGCTTTCTACGGGACTTCTCCTACGAGCAGTACTTC

D: .
size: .
V: TRBV27
J: TRBJ2-2
CDR3: CASAPRGGHWELFF
DNA: TGTGCCAGCGCCCCTAGGGGGGGGCACTGGGAGCTGTTTTTT

D: .
size: .
V: TRBV19
J: TRBJ1-4
CDR3: CASSLYGTTNEKLFF
DNA: TGTGCCAGTAGTCTCTACGGAACAACTAATGAAAAACTGTTTTTT

D: .
size: .
V: TRBV19
J: TRBJ1-6
CDR3: CASSPESRAGNSPLHF
DNA: TGTGCCAGTAGTCCGGAATCGCGAGCGGGTAATTCACCCCTCCACTTT

D: .
size: .
V: TRBV19
J: TRBJ1-5
CDR3: CASSIGLIGQPQHF
DNA: TGTGCCAGTAGTATAGGCCTAATCGGTCAGCCCCAGCATTTT

D: .
size: .
V: TRBV6-4
J: TRBJ1-2
CDR3: CAKTAGYTF
DNA: TGTGCCAAGACAGCTGGCTACACCTTC

D: .
size: .
V: TRBV7-3
J: TRBJ2-2
CDR3: CASSLNPARAANTGELFF
DNA: TGTGCCAGCAGCTTAAACCCCGCCAGAGCCGCGAACACCGGGGAGCTGTTTTTT

D: .
size: .
V: TRBV3-1/TRBV3-2
J: TRBJ1-3
CDR3: CASSPLPGNTIYF
DNA: TGTGCCAGCAGCCCCCTCCCTGGAAACACCATATATTTT

D: .
size: .
V: TRBV5-1
J: TRBJ2-3
CDR3: CASSFRGPFTDTQYF
DNA: TGCGCCAGCAGCTTCAGGGGCCCCTTCACAGATACGCAGTATTTT

D: TRBD1
size: .
V: TRBV19
J: TRBJ2-7
CDR3: CASSPSRDREQYF
DNA: TGTGCCAGTAGCCCGTCCCGGGACAGGGAGCAGTACTTC

D: .
size: .
V: TRBV11-2
J: TRBJ2-2
CDR3: CASSLGTGELFF
DNA: TGTGCCAGCAGCCTGGGTACCGGGGAGCTGTTTTTT

D: .
size: .
V: TRBV29-1
J: TRBJ1-2
CDR3: CSVGGGGYTF
DNA: TGCAGCGTTGGCGGTGGCGGCTACACCTTC

D: .
size: .
V: TRBV6-2/TRBV6-3
J: TRBJ1-5
CDR3: CASSLVGRGQPQHF
DNA: TGTGCCAGCAGCTTAGTAGGGAGAGGACAGCCCCAGCATTTT

D: TRBD2
size: .
V: TRBV28
J: TRBJ2-7
CDR3: CASSSPSGSGYEQYF
DNA: TGTGCCAGCAGCTCCCCTAGCGGGAGTGGGTACGAGCAGTACTTC

D: TRBD2
size: .
V: TRBV19
J: TRBJ2-7
CDR3: CASSIGALAGPYEQYF
DNA: TGTGCCAGTAGTATCGGAGCGCTAGCGGGACCCTACGAGCAGTACTTC

D: .
size: .
V: TRBV5-1
J: TRBJ2-2
CDR3: CASSLTRTVNTGELFF
DNA: TGCGCCAGCAGCTTGACTCGGACAGTGAACACCGGGGAGCTGTTTTTT

D: TRBD2
size: .
V: TRBV5-4
J: TRBJ2-1
CDR3: CASSLAGLAGYNEQFF
DNA: TGTGCCAGCAGCTTGGCGGGACTAGCGGGATACAATGAGCAGTTCTTC

D: TRBD1
size: .
V: TRBV4-1
J: TRBJ1-5
CDR3: CASSLGQGGSSRNQPQHF
DNA: TGCGCCAGCAGCCTAGGACAGGGGGGCTCTTCTCGCAATCAGCCCCAGCATTTT

D: .
size: .
V: TRBV9
J: TRBJ1-2
CDR3: CASSVGIDGYTF
DNA: TGTGCCAGCAGCGTAGGAATAGATGGCTACACCTTC

D: .
size: .
V: TRBV5-1
J: TRBJ1-5
CDR3: CASSPVGVGGVSNQPQHF
DNA: TGCGCCAGCAGCCCCGTGGGGGTTGGAGGTGTGAGCAATCAGCCCCAGCATTTT

D: TRBD2
size: .
V: TRBV6-2/TRBV6-3
J: TRBJ2-1
CDR3: CASSGPGQGGLAGPYNEQFF
DNA: TGTGCCAGCAGTGGACCTGGACAGGGGGGACTAGCGGGTCCGTACAATGAGCAGTTCTTC

D: .
size: .
V: TRBV4-1
J: TRBJ2-7
CDR3: CASSPGGTPAYEQYF
DNA: TGCGCCAGCAGCCCGGGCGGGACGCCCGCCTACGAGCAGTACTTC

D: .
size: once
V: TRBV4-1
J: TRBJ1-5
CDR3: CASSQDLGTGIRQPQHF
DNA: TGCGCCAGCAGCCAAGACCTTGGAACAGGGATACGACAGCCCCAGCATTTT

D: TRBD1
size: .
V: TRBV6-5
J: TRBJ2-7
CDR3: CASSNRDRGYYEQYF
DNA: TGTGCCAGCAGTAACCGGGACAGGGGATACTACGAGCAGTACTTC

D: .
size: .
V: TRBV11-2
J: TRBJ1-2
CDR3: CASSPVGTAYGYTF
DNA: TGTGCCAGCAGCCCCGTAGGGACGGCCTATGGCTACACCTTC

D: .
size: .
V: TRBV9
J: TRBJ1-1
CDR3: CASSVGDTEAFF
DNA: TGTGCCAGCAGCGTAGGGGACACTGAAGCTTTCTTT

D: .
size: .
V: TRBV2
J: TRBJ2-7
CDR3: CASSVSYEQYF
DNA: TGTGCCAGCAGTGTGTCGTACGAGCAGTACTTC

D: TRBD2
size: .
V: TRBV13
J: TRBJ2-5
CDR3: CASSLGGRGYQETQYF
DNA: TGTGCCAGCAGCTTAGGCGGGAGGGGGTACCAAGAGACCCAGTACTTC

D: TRBD1
size: .
V: TRBV24-1
J: TRBJ2-1
CDR3: CATSDLNRGNEQFF
DNA: TGTGCCACCAGTGATTTGAACAGGGGCAATGAGCAGTTCTTC

D: TRBD2
size: .
V: TRBV10-3
J: TRBJ2-3
CDR3: CAISLAGGPGTDTQYF
DNA: TGTGCCATCAGTCTAGCGGGAGGGCCGGGCACAGATACGCAGTATTTT

D: TRBD1
size: .
V: TRBV6-5
J: TRBJ1-1
CDR3: CASNRRGLDAFF
DNA: TGTGCCAGCAACAGAAGGGGGCTGGACGCTTTCTTT

D: .
size: .
V: TRBV4-3
J: TRBJ1-1
CDR3: CASSQEAQGKTEAFF
DNA: TGCGCCAGCAGCCAAGAGGCGCAGGGGAAAACTGAAGCTTTCTTT

D: TRBD1
size: few
V: TRBV20-1
J: TRBJ1-2
CDR3: CSASSYRGANYGYTF
DNA: TGCAGTGCTAGTAGTTACAGGGGGGCTAACTATGGCTACACCTTC

D: TRBD1
size: .
V: TRBV28
J: TRBJ1-2
CDR3: CASSSHSTGTNYGYTF
DNA: TGTGCCAGCAGTTCCCACTCGACAGGGACTAACTATGGCTACACCTTC

D: .
size: .
V: TRBV19
J: TRBJ2-4
CDR3: CASTLVGADIQYF
DNA: TGTGCCAGTACCCTTGTTGGAGCGGACATTCAGTACTTC

D: TRBD2
size: .
V: TRBV19
J: TRBJ2-5
CDR3: CASSIEAGASKTQYF
DNA: TGTGCCAGTAGTATAGAGGCGGGAGCGTCAAAGACCCAGTACTTC

D: .
size: .
V: TRBV18
J: TRBJ2-3
CDR3: CASSSADTQYF
DNA: TGTGCCAGCTCAAGTGCAGATACGCAGTATTTT

D: .
size: .
V: TRBV29-1
J: TRBJ2-1
CDR3: CSVAEVNEQFF
DNA: TGCAGCGTTGCAGAAGTCAATGAGCAGTTCTTC

D: .
size: .
V: TRBV2
J: TRBJ1-5
CDR3: CASSPGPLGQPQHF
DNA: TGTGCCAGCAGCCCCGGGCCCCTAGGCCAGCCCCAGCATTTT

D: TRBD2
size: .
V: TRBV5-6
J: TRBJ2-3
CDR3: CASSGERTSGSRSTDTQYF
DNA: TGTGCCAGCAGCGGGGAGCGGACTAGCGGGAGTCGGAGCACAGATACGCAGTATTTT

D: .
size: .
V: TRBV2
J: TRBJ2-4
CDR3: CASSGSNAFKNIQYF
DNA: TGTGCCAGCAGTGGTTCTAACGCCTTCAAAAACATTCAGTACTTC

D: .
size: .
V: TRBV6-5
J: TRBJ1-5
CDR3: CASSQGQNLNQPQHF
DNA: TGTGCCAGCAGCCAGGGACAAAATCTCAATCAGCCCCAGCATTTT

D: TRBD1
size: .
V: TRBV2
J: TRBJ2-7
CDR3: CASSHAGTGNNEQYF
DNA: TGTGCCAGCAGTCACGCCGGGACAGGGAATAACGAGCAGTACTTC

D: TRBD1
size: .
V: TRBV7-2
J: TRBJ1-5
CDR3: CASSLTDRDQPQHF
DNA: TGTGCCAGCAGCTTAACGGACAGGGATCAGCCCCAGCATTTT

D: .
size: .
V: TRBV5-1
J: TRBJ2-7
CDR3: CASSLRDVANEQYF
DNA: TGCGCCAGCAGCTTGCGGGATGTGGCAAACGAGCAGTACTTC

D: .
size: .
V: TRBV6-1
J: TRBJ1-2
CDR3: CASSEQGSPGGYTF
DNA: TGTGCCAGCAGTGAACAGGGGTCTCCAGGCGGCTACACCTTC

D: .
size: once
V: TRBV2
J: TRBJ2-3
CDR3: CASRSGGASTDTQYF
DNA: TGTGCCAGCAGGAGCGGAGGTGCTAGCACAGATACGCAGTATTTT

D: TRBD1
size: once
V: TRBV15
J: TRBJ2-3
CDR3: CATSGTGATDTQYF
DNA: TGTGCCACCAGCGGGACAGGGGCCACAGATACGCAGTATTTT

D: .
size: once
V: TRBV5-1
J: TRBJ2-5
CDR3: CASSGPEGTQYF
DNA: TGCGCCAGCAGTGGCCCCGAGGGGACCCAGTACTTC

D: .
size: .
V: TRBV29-1
J: TRBJ2-1
CDR3: CSVEDGWGYNEQFF
DNA: TGCAGCGTTGAAGATGGCTGGGGGTACAATGAGCAGTTCTTC

D: TRBD1
size: few
V: TRBV4-2
J: TRBJ2-7
CDR3: CASSQTRGPYYEQYF
DNA: TGTGCCAGCAGCCAAACCAGGGGGCCATATTACGAGCAGTACTTC